These T cell receptor beta chains were read from a single sample in a study of blood T cell repertoires in COVID-19. Sequencing was performed with immunoSEQ multiplex PCR; in TCRdb, only in-frame clones are kept and a portion is missing. Among under 200,000 clones, around 87% were seen once, and the ten largest hold about 2.5%. The specimen sequenced was peripheral blood. The receptors were gathered from a woman of 80 years or more with COVID-19, enrolled during active disease. Each CDR3 is given with its conserved first and last residue.

v_gene: TRBV7-2
len: 14
j_gene: TRBJ1-1
CDR3aa: CASSLNRGNTEAFF

v_gene: TRBV13
len: 15
j_gene: TRBJ2-7
CDR3aa: CASSLGRGGTYEQYF

v_gene: TRBV4-2
len: 12
j_gene: TRBJ2-2
CDR3aa: CASSQPTGELFF

v_gene: TRBV2
len: 13
j_gene: TRBJ1-6
CDR3aa: CASRADRGSPLHF

v_gene: TRBV5-3
len: 15
j_gene: TRBJ1-1
CDR3aa: CARSLSQTENTEAFF

v_gene: TRBV7-2
len: 15
j_gene: TRBJ2-4
CDR3aa: CASSPRTGKENIQYF

v_gene: TRBV11-2
len: 13
j_gene: TRBJ2-1
CDR3aa: CASSLDMRDEQFF

v_gene: TRBV28
len: 15
j_gene: TRBJ1-6
CDR3aa: CASSRDRVLGSPLHF

v_gene: TRBV4-2
len: 14
j_gene: TRBJ1-5
CDR3aa: CASSRWQGNAPQHF

v_gene: TRBV3-1/TRBV3-2
len: 15
j_gene: TRBJ2-3
CDR3aa: CASSFQAGGIDTQYF

v_gene: TRBV5-1
len: 15
j_gene: TRBJ1-4
CDR3aa: CASSPLGGPGEKLFF

v_gene: TRBV7-2
len: 15
j_gene: TRBJ1-5
CDR3aa: CASSFGDRDNQPQHF

v_gene: TRBV9
len: 15
j_gene: TRBJ2-1
CDR3aa: CASSVQGGNRDEQFF

v_gene: TRBV18
len: 14
j_gene: TRBJ1-1
CDR3aa: CASSSRQGLAEAFF

v_gene: TRBV28
len: 15
j_gene: TRBJ2-7
CDR3aa: CASSLGGILSYEQYF

v_gene: TRBV3-1/TRBV3-2
len: 13
j_gene: TRBJ1-2
CDR3aa: CASSRLSFFGYTF

v_gene: TRBV18
len: 13
j_gene: TRBJ2-5
CDR3aa: CASSPDWKETQYF

v_gene: TRBV27
len: 21
j_gene: TRBJ2-2
CDR3aa: CASSLGVGQGATQRNTGELFF

v_gene: TRBV4-2
len: 16
j_gene: TRBJ1-5
CDR3aa: CASSQETGDRNQPQHF

v_gene: TRBV3-1/TRBV3-2
len: 16
j_gene: TRBJ2-7
CDR3aa: CASSQVFASGTNEQYF

v_gene: TRBV19
len: 17
j_gene: TRBJ2-6
CDR3aa: CASSMAGQGSGANVLTF

v_gene: TRBV12-2
len: 17
j_gene: TRBJ2-7
CDR3aa: CASRTGTSGRRDSEQYF

v_gene: TRBV5-8
len: 17
j_gene: TRBJ1-6
CDR3aa: CASSLEGLGGTYSPLHF

v_gene: TRBV5-1
len: 16
j_gene: TRBJ2-2
CDR3aa: CASSKGQGGSTGELFF

v_gene: TRBV24-1
len: 11
j_gene: TRBJ1-2
CDR3aa: CAPQGAGGYTF

v_gene: TRBV20-1
len: 12
j_gene: TRBJ2-5
CDR3aa: CSASSSAETQYF

v_gene: TRBV7-2
len: 13
j_gene: TRBJ2-2
CDR3aa: CASSRDYTGELFF

v_gene: TRBV6-4
len: 15
j_gene: TRBJ2-2
CDR3aa: CASSPGLAGSGELFF

v_gene: TRBV7-9
len: 14
j_gene: TRBJ2-1
CDR3aa: CASRGGRAGGEQFF

v_gene: TRBV19
len: 13
j_gene: TRBJ2-7
CDR3aa: CASSVQTVTEQYF

v_gene: TRBV28
len: 15
j_gene: TRBJ2-7
CDR3aa: CASAFRVSESYEQYF

v_gene: TRBV7-2
len: 12
j_gene: TRBJ2-7
CDR3aa: CASSLYSGEQYF

v_gene: TRBV5-4
len: 18
j_gene: TRBJ2-4
CDR3aa: CASSLAGLGGTAKNIQYF

v_gene: TRBV7-2
len: 13
j_gene: TRBJ1-5
CDR3aa: CASSFDRIQPQHF

v_gene: TRBV5-1
len: 15
j_gene: TRBJ2-5
CDR3aa: CASSTGSGAQETQYF

v_gene: TRBV6-5
len: 14
j_gene: TRBJ1-1
CDR3aa: CASSYGGLRTEAFF

v_gene: TRBV7-6
len: 16
j_gene: TRBJ2-2
CDR3aa: CASSQAGTGYPGELFF

v_gene: TRBV28
len: 14
j_gene: TRBJ1-2
CDR3aa: CASSPRGARDGYTF

v_gene: TRBV2
len: 16
j_gene: TRBJ1-4
CDR3aa: CASSVWTGTLGEKLFF

v_gene: TRBV28
len: 15
j_gene: TRBJ1-5
CDR3aa: CASSLSGNSNQPQHF

v_gene: TRBV13
len: 17
j_gene: TRBJ2-5
CDR3aa: CASSGSGWVGGNETQYF

v_gene: TRBV5-1
len: 15
j_gene: TRBJ2-2
CDR3aa: CASSWGHGDTGELFF

v_gene: TRBV29-1
len: 15
j_gene: TRBJ2-7
CDR3aa: CSVVSGSSITYEQYF

v_gene: TRBV19
len: 15
j_gene: TRBJ2-3
CDR3aa: CASSTQAGLADTQYF

v_gene: TRBV7-8
len: 16
j_gene: TRBJ2-3
CDR3aa: CASSSMLAGGPQTQYF

v_gene: TRBV15
len: 14
j_gene: TRBJ1-1
CDR3aa: CATSSQGMGTEAFF

v_gene: TRBV11-2
len: 14
j_gene: TRBJ1-2
CDR3aa: CASSGSGVPYGYTF

v_gene: TRBV2
len: 14
j_gene: TRBJ1-5
CDR3aa: CASTRGDTGQPQHF

v_gene: TRBV29-1
len: 14
j_gene: TRBJ2-3
CDR3aa: CSVVLPSSTDTQYF

v_gene: TRBV6-6
len: 13
j_gene: TRBJ1-1
CDR3aa: CATARPGNTEAFF

v_gene: TRBV28
len: 17
j_gene: TRBJ1-5
CDR3aa: CASGTAGTGLSNQPQHF

v_gene: TRBV7-3
len: 14
j_gene: TRBJ2-1
CDR3aa: CASSPAGGPGEQFF

v_gene: TRBV5-1
len: 16
j_gene: TRBJ1-5
CDR3aa: CASSPAGGIGNQPQHF